This T cell receptor beta chain derives from a study of identical twins. This clonotype showed up many times. The antigen is undetermined. Unique molecular identifiers were present on the cDNA, which also gained a universal primer site by template switching. TCRdb independently ran MiXCR on the 5' RACE reads; one entry per CDR3 protein. The profile shows hundreds of thousands of distinct CDR3 sequences, less than 7% of them singletons. Study results and caveats: There is a chance that invariant MAIT and iNKT cells partially muddied zero-insertion analyses. Alpha sequences out of frame and shared by twins had excess low generation probability. Beta out-of-frame sequences showed weaker excess sharing between twins.

Deletions cut 7 bases from V and 1 base from J, with 4 bases between. The germline gives CDR1 SQVTM, CDR2 ANQGSEA. The CDR3 spans 10 residues. The sequence was collected from a man younger than 30 in good health. The sequenced material came from naive T cells sorted from blood. V is TRBV29-1 and J is TRBJ1-1; D remains unclear. CDR3 nucleotides: TGCAGCGGGGCGAACACTGAAGCTTTCTTT. It encodes CSGANTEAFF. Based on the CDR3 plus reference TRBV29-1 and TRBJ1-1, the full variable domain is SAVISQKPSRDICQRGTSLTIQCQVDSQVTMMFWYRQQPGQSLTLIATANQGSEATYESGFVIDKFPISRPNLTFSTLTVSNMSPEDSSIYLCSGANTEAFFGQGTRLTVV.